This TCR beta chain emerged from a study of blood T cell repertoires in COVID-19. Overall study context: The United States, Italy and Spain provided the acute and convalescent COVID-19 samples.

CDR1 is WNHNN and CDR2 is SYGVQD in the germline V gene (reference sequence). CDR3 length: 17 residues. V gave up 7 bases and J gave up 0 bases, with 19 bases separating them. Sequencing used immunoSEQ multiplex PCR; TCRdb keeps in-frame clones, though not all of them. The sample includes roughly 250,000 clones, 80% to 90% of them seen just once. The genes are TRBV10-1 and TRBJ1-3; D gene ambiguous. The TCR was taken from a woman aged 25-40 years with COVID-19, enrolled during active disease. Input material: peripheral blood. The CDR3 DNA reads TGCGCCAGCACTGCCGGCGTAGCGGGCCCCTCTGGAAACACCATATATTTT. This encodes CASTAGVAGPSGNTIYF.